The 18 T cell receptor beta chains presented below share a single source sample, sequenced in a study of CD8 T cells in Susac syndrome. When the RNA was reverse transcribed, random hexamers were used with an input of roughly 0.45 to 1 ug. TCRdb independently ran MiXCR on the immunoSEQ multiplex PCR reads; one entry per CDR3 protein. The sample yields 400,000 to 550,000 distinct CDR3 sequences, about 85% seen once. Material for sequencing was CD8+ T cells from PBMCs. These receptor sequences come from a human donor with multiple sclerosis.

The J gene is TRBJ2-2, the V gene TRBV12-3 or TRBV12-4; 8 bases are a match to TRBD2. Trimming at V came to 7 bases and at J to 6 bases, leaving 1 base not matched to a gene. The CDR3 has 12 residues. The CDR3 spells CASTSGSGELFF. The CDR3 nucleotides are TGTGCCAGCACTAGCGGGTCCGGGGAGCTGTTTTTT.

The chain couples TRBV7-6 to TRBJ2-6, with 7 nucleotides matching TRBD1. V lost 5 bases, J lost 4 bases, and 11 bases stayed unmatched. Germline lookup yields CDR1 SGHVS and CDR2 FNYEAQ. The CDR3 runs 17 residues. The CDR3 loop is CASSRPQGSEGANVLTF. The CDR3, as DNA: TGTGCCAGCAGCCGACCACAGGGGTCGGAAGGGGCCAACGTCCTGACTTTC.

V is TRBV29-1 and J is TRBJ1-1; 7 bases fit TRBD1. The CDR3 is 12 amino acids. Looked up from germline, CDR1 is SQVTM and CDR2 is ANQGSEA. V shed 7 bases, J shed 1 base, and the junction held 3 bases outside the gene matches. The CDR3 is CSAPGGNTEAFF. The DNA for the CDR3 is TGCAGCGCGCCAGGGGGGAACACTGAAGCTTTCTTT.

V is TRBV5-1 and J is TRBJ2-7; TRBD1 matches at 9 bases. CDR3 size: 15 residues. J was trimmed by 3 bases and V by 4 bases; bases with no gene match: 8. CDR1 and CDR2 (germline): SGHRS, YFSETQ. The CDR3 nucleotides are TGCGCCAGCAGCCCAAGCGACAGGGGGGACTACGAGCAGTACTTC. Amino acids: CASSPSDRGDYEQYF.

V and J are TRBV28 and TRBJ2-2; 7 positions agree with TRBD1. The germline gives CDR1 MDHEN, CDR2 SYDVKM. Unmatched junction bases numbered 3, after V lost 0 bases and J lost 5 bases. This CDR3 is 15 amino acids long. The CDR3 coding sequence is TGTGCCAGCAGTTTATGGGGACAGAGTACCGGGGAGCTGTTTTTT. The encoded protein is CASSLWGQSTGELFF.

The count of this clonotype is one. The gene calls are TRBV5-1 and TRBJ2-1; TRBD1 matches at 7 bases. Germline V CDR1 and CDR2: SGHRS, YFSETQ. Trimming took 0 bases from V and 7 from J; bases not matched to a gene: 7. This CDR3 has 15 residues. This CDR3 reads CASSLGTGGSNEQFF. The DNA of the CDR3 is TGCGCCAGCAGCTTGGGGACAGGAGGATCGAATGAGCAGTTCTTC.

The chain joins TRBV7-8 to TRBJ2-5; D is uncertain. Germline lookup yields CDR1 SGHVS and CDR2 FQNEAQ. The CDR3 covers 14 residues. The V gene lost 2 bases and the J gene lost 5 bases, with 12 bases spanning the gap. The CDR3 nucleotides are TGTGCCAGCAGCTTATATCCGCCCGGGGAGACCCAGTACTTC. Translated, it gives CASSLYPPGETQYF.

The chain combines TRBV29-1 with TRBJ1-1; 9 nucleotides line up with TRBD1. V shed 7 bases, J shed 3 bases, and the junction held 6 bases outside the gene matches. The CDR3 spans 13 residues. From germline, CDR1 is SQVTM and CDR2 ANQGSEA. CDR3 amino acids: CSAGQGRDTEAFF. The CDR3 DNA is TGCAGCGCAGGACAGGGGAGGGACACTGAAGCTTTCTTT.

The V call is TRBV20-1, the J call TRBJ2-7, with TRBD2 identical over 12 bases. CDR1 and CDR2 (germline): DFQATT, SNEGSKA (reference sequence). V lost 0 bases to trimming and J lost 2 bases; unmatched junction nucleotides: 8. This CDR3 has 17 amino acids. The CDR3 region is CSARDPLAGGGPYEQYF. The CDR3 DNA reads as TGCAGTGCTAGAGATCCGCTAGCGGGAGGGGGGCCCTACGAGCAGTACTTC.

V and J are TRBV2 and TRBJ2-1; 13 bases match TRBD2. CDR3 size: 15 residues. V trimming: 7 bases; J trimming: 6 bases; junction bases outside the gene matches: 6. CDR1 is SNHLY, CDR2 FYNNEI, per germline. The CDR3 here is CASIKGLAGSNEQFF. The CDR3 DNA reads TGTGCCAGCATCAAGGGACTAGCGGGATCCAATGAGCAGTTCTTC. Supplemented by reference TRBV2 and TRBJ2-1, the full variable domain reads EPEVTQTPSHQVTQMGQEVILRCVPISNHLYFYWYRQILGQKVEFLVSFYNNEISEKSEIFDDQFSVERPDGSNFTLKIRSTKLEDSAMYFCASIKGLAGSNEQFFGPGTRLTVL.

The rearrangement joins TRBV30 to TRBJ1-2; a possible D gene is TRBD1 (6 bases). The CDR3 is made up of 14 amino acids. V was shortened by 4 bases and J by 7 bases, with 19 bases between the two germline ends. Germline CDR1 and CDR2: GTSNPN and SVGIG (reference sequence). The CDR3 coding sequence is TGTGCCTGGACGGCAGGGGATCTCTGGAGTGGCTACACCTTC. Encoded protein: CAWTAGDLWSGYTF.

There are a few counts of this clonotype. The chain is built from TRBV19 and TRBJ2-7; TRBD1 matches at 7 bases. Germline V gene data show CDR1 as LNHDA and CDR2 as SQIVND (reference sequence). The CDR3 runs to 13 residues. The trim removed 5 bases at V and 2 bases at J, leaving 3 bases unmatched. CDR3 residues: CASSQGQPYEQYF. CDR3 coding DNA: TGTGCCAGTAGTCAGGGACAGCCCTACGAGCAGTACTTC.

The chain recombines TRBV27 with TRBJ1-1, with 7 bases lining up with TRBD1. With V trimmed by 3 bases and J by 0 bases, 7 bases remained unmatched. The CDR3 length is 16 residues. Germline V CDR1 and CDR2: MNHEY, SMNVEV (reference sequence). CDR3 nucleotide sequence: TGTGCCAGCAGTTTGAATTGGGGACAGATGAACACTGAAGCTTTCTTT. It is translated as CASSLNWGQMNTEAFF.

This chain uses TRBV27 with TRBJ1-1; perhaps TRBD1 as D (6 bases). Germline loops: CDR1 MNHEY, CDR2 SMNVEV (reference sequence). V lost 3 bases and J lost 1, with 12 bases in between. The CDR3 extends over 15 amino acids. The CDR3 bases are TGTGCCAGCAGTTTGGCCGGGACATCGAACACTGAAGCTTTCTTT. Amino acids: CASSLAGTSNTEAFF.

The chain couples TRBV7-9 to TRBJ2-3; a possible D gene is TRBD1 (5 bases). V gave up 3 bases and J gave up 1 base, with 8 bases separating them. The V gene's germline CDR1 is SEHNR and CDR2 FQNEAQ (reference sequence). This CDR3 comprises 14 residues. The CDR3 coding sequence is TGTGCCAGCAGCTTCCGCAGGGGCACAGATACGCAGTATTTT. It translates to CASSFRRGTDTQYF.

The rearrangement uses TRBV19 and TRBJ2-3; D remains unclear. The CDR3 length is 18 residues. Germline V gives CDR1 LNHDA, CDR2 SQIVND (reference sequence). V gave up 5 bases and J gave up 4 bases, with 25 bases separating them. The CDR3 coding sequence is TGTGCCAGTAGTGAAGGTCCCCCCGGCGTCAGCTTTGCAGATACGCAGTATTTT. Protein product: CASSEGPPGVSFADTQYF.

This sequence joins TRBV7-9 and TRBJ2-1, with D perhaps matching TRBD2 (5 bases). The CDR3 covers 16 residues. V was cut by 1 base and J by 2 bases, with 12 bases left in between. From germline, CDR1 is SEHNR and CDR2 FQNEAQ (reference sequence). The CDR3 DNA sequence: TGTGCCAGCAGCTTAGGAGCGGATGTCCCCTACAATGAGCAGTTCTTC. This encodes CASSLGADVPYNEQFF. Full variable domain (missing parts from reference TRBV7-9 and TRBJ2-1): DTGVSQNPRHKITKRGQNVTFRCDPISEHNRLYWYRQTLGQGPEFLTYFQNEAQLEKSRLLSDRFSAERPKGSFSTLEIQRTEQGDSAMYLCASSLGADVPYNEQFFGPGTRLTVL.

The chain is built from TRBV20-1 and TRBJ2-5, with 12 bases fitting TRBD1. Germline V gives CDR1 DFQATT, CDR2 SNEGSKA (reference sequence). This CDR3 is 16 amino acids long. The ends lost 1 base at V and 4 bases at J; junction bases unmatched: 7. As DNA, the CDR3 is TGCAGTGCTAGAGCTTTGATGGGACAGGGGGCAGAGACCCAGTACTTC. It is translated as CSARALMGQGAETQYF.